Each of the 3 T cell receptor beta chains below was sequenced from the same sample in a study of T cells in Graves' hyperthyroidism and ophthalmopathy. It was RNA transcripts that yielded the amplified TCR beta CDR3 regions. First-round RT-PCR targeting the TCR CDR3 was performed with the HTBI primer set. TCRdb recomputed calls from the multiplex PCR reads with MiXCR, one row per CDR3 protein. Here the sample spans hundreds of thousands of distinct CDR3 sequences, approximately 25% being singletons. The sequencing input was blood. The receptors come from a woman aged 30 to 39 with Graves' ophthalmopathy.

In this sample, this clonotype turned up a few times. The chain couples TRBV20-1 to TRBJ2-7; 10 bases line up with TRBD1. The CDR3 has 12 amino acids. Germline V gives CDR1 DFQATT, CDR2 SNEGSKA (reference sequence). The V segment lost 6 bases and the J segment 4 bases; nucleotides outside the gene matches: 3. In nucleotides, the CDR3 is TGCAGTGCCACGGGACAGGGGTACGAGCAGTACTTC. It translates to CSATGQGYEQYF.

This clonotype was seen at least ten times. This chain uses TRBV24-1 with TRBJ2-5; D is possibly TRBD1 (5 bases). Germline loops: CDR1 KGHDR, CDR2 SFDVKD. Trimming pared 5 bases from V and 4 bases from J, leaving 10 bases between. The CDR3 loop spans 13 amino acids. The CDR3 DNA sequence: TGTGCCACCAGTGCCAGGGTGGGAGAGACCCAGTACTTC. It translates to CATSARVGETQYF.

The chain carries TRBV29-1 and TRBJ2-7; a possible D gene is TRBD2 (6 bases). Deletions cut 6 bases from V and 6 bases from J, with 15 bases between. This CDR3 contains 12 residues. Per germline, CDR1 SQVTM and CDR2 ANQGSEA. The CDR3 DNA is TGCAGCGTCGTCGGAGGGGAAAGCGAGCAGTACTTC. Translating gives CSVVGGESEQYF.